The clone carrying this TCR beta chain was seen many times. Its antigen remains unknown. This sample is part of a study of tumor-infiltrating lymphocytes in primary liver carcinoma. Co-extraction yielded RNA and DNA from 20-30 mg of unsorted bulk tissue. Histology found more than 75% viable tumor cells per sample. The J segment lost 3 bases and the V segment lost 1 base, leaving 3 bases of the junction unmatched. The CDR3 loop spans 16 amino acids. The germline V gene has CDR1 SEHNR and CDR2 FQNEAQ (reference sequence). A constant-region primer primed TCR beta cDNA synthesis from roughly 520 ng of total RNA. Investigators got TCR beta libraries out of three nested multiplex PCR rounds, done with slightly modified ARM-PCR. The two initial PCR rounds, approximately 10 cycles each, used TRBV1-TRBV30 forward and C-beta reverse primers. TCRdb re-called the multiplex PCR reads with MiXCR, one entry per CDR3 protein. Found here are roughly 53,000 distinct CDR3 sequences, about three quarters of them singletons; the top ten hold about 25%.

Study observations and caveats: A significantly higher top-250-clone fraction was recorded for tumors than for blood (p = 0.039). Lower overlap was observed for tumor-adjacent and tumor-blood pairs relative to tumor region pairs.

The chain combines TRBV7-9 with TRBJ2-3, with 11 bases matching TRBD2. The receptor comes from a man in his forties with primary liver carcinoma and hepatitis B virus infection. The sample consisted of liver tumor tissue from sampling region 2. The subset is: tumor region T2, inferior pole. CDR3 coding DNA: TGTGCCAGCAGCTTAGGACTAGCGGGGTTAACAGATACGCAGTATTTT. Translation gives CASSLGLAGLTDTQYF.